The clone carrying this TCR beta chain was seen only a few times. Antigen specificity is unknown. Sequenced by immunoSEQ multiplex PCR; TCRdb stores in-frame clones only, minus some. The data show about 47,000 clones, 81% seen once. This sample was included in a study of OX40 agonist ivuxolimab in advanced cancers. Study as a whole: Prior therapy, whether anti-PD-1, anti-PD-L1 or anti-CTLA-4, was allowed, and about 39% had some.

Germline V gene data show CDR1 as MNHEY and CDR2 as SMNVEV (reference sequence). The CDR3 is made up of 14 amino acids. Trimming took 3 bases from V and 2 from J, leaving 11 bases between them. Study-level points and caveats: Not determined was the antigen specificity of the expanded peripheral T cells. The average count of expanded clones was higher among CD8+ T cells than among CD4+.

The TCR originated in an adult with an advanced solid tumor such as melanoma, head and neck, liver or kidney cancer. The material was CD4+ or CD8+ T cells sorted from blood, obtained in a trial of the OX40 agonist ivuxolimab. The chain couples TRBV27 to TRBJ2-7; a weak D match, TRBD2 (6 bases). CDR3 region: CASSLEGNPYEQYF. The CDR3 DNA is TGTGCCAGCAGTTTGGAGGGAAACCCCTACGAGCAGTACTTC.